Reported below is one T cell receptor beta chain. These data are taken from a study of blood T cells in healthy people across ages. Combining a sample-barcoded 5' primer with a J-beta primer mix, a second PCR ran for about 6 to 12 cycles. TCRdb reanalysed the 5' RACE reads using MiXCR and keeps one entry per CDR3 protein. Of more than 1,400,000 distinct CDR3 sequences listed, approximately 40% are singletons. Germline CDR1 MNHNS, CDR2 SASEGT. The CDR3 has 14 residues. The V and J ends lost 8 bases and 4 bases respectively, with 15 bases between them. The specimen sequenced was blood. The chain employs TRBV6-1 and TRBJ2-1; possible D gene TRBD2, 5 bases. This TCR came from a woman younger than 35 in good health. CDR3 residues: CASYQWERYNEQFF. The CDR3, as DNA: TGTGCCAGCTACCAATGGGAGCGATACAATGAGCAGTTCTTC.